These 2 T cell receptor beta chains were all obtained from the same sample, sequenced in a study of T-cell reconstitution after alpha-beta-depleted transplantation in children. For TCRbeta, the library was prepared with unique molecular identifiers. TCRdb itself ran the PCR reads through MiXCR, one entry per CDR3 protein. The data contain over 550,000 distinct CDR3 sequences, approximately 10% of them singletons. The sequencing used PBMCs from the stem cell graft donor, collected from the stem cell graft. Every receptor here comes from a human donor who donated a stem cell graft to a child with acute myeloid leukemia.

This clonotype was counted many times. This chain links TRBV7-2 with TRBJ2-7; D ambiguous. Germline V lookup: CDR1 SGHTA, CDR2 FQGNSA. The CDR3 contains 14 residues. V was trimmed by 1 base and J by 2 bases, leaving 9 bases between them. The DNA of the CDR3 is TGTGCCAGCAGCTTAGGTCCCGATACCTACGAGCAGTACTTC. It codes for CASSLGPDTYEQYF.

This clonotype occurred many times. The chain has TRBV29-1 and TRBJ2-5; D uncertain. V lost 7 bases to trimming and J lost 1 base, with 13 bases between them. The germline V gene has CDR1 SQVTM and CDR2 ANQGSEA. This CDR3 is 13 amino acids long. In DNA form, the CDR3 reads TGCAGCGCCTCACGGAGATCCCAAGAGACCCAGTACTTC. It specifies CSASRRSQETQYF.